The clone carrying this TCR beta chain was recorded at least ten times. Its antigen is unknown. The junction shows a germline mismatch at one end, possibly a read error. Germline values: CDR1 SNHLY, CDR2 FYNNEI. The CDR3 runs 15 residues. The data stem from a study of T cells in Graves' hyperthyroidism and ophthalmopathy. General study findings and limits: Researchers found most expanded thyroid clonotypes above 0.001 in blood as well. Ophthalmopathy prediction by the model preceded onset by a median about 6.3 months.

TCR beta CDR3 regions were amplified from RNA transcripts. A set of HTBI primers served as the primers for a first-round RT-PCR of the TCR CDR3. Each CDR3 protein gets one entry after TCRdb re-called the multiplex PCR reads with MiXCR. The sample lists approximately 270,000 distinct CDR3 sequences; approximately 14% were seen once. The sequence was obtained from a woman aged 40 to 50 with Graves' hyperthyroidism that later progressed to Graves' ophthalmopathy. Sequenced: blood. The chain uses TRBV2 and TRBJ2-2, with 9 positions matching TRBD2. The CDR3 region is CASSETAGGTVELFF. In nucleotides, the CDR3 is TGTGCCAGCAGTGAAACGGCGGGAGGGACCGTGGAGCTGTTTTTT.